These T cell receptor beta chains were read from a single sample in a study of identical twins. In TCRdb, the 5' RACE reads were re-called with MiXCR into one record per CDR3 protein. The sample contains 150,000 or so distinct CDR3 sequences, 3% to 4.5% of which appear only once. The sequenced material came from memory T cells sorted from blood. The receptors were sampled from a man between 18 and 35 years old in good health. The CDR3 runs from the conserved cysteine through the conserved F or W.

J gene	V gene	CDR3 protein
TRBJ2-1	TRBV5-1	CASSLAGGFYNEQFF
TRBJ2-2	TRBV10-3	CAIRGGPAGELFF
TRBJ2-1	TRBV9	CASRWEGSNEQFF
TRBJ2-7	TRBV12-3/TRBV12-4	CASSLLRTTQAYEQYF
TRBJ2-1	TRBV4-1	CASSQSLIAGRRNEQFF
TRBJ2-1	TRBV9	CASSVLAGGNEQFF
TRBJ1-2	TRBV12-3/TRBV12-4	CASSTGTGNYGYTF
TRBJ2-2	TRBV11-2	CASSSTGTLGTGELFF
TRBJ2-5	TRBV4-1	CASSQAPRETQYF
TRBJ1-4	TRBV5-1	CASSLGSQGEKLFF
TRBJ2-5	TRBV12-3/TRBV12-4	CASSLFGGGEETQYF
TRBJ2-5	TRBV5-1	CASSLGQGNRETQYF
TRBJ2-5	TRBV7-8	CASSLESGQGETQYF
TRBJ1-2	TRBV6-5	CASSYSGPRGHGYTF
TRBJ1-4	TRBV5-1	CASSREGDRAKLFF
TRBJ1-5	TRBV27	CASSILGTGNQPQHF
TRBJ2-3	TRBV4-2	CASSQEGGSTDTQYF
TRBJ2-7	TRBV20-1	CSAVDREPYEQYF
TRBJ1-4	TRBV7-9	CASSLAGGLEKLFF
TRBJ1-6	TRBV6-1	CASRRTASYNSPLHF
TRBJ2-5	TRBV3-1	CASSQDSREASTQYF
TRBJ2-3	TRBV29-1	CSVGSSTDTQYF
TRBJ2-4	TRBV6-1	CASSNPGQRAKNIQYF
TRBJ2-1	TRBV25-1	CASRGRNVVEQFF
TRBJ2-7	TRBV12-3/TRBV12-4	CASRADRVNFYEQYF
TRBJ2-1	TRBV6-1	CASKGAIPYNEQFF
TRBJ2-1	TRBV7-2	CASSLGRVVTHEQFF
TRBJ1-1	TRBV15	CATSRPWRGLNTEAFF
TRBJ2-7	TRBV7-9	CASSLGGIYEQYF
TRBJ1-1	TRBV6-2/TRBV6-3	CASSKTAEAFF
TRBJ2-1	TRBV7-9	CASSPPSEFNEQFF
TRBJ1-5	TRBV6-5	CASRNRNQPQHF
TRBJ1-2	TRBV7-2	CASSYDRAYGYTF
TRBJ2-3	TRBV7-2	CASSPQGAGGRDTQYF
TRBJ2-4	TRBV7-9	CASSLEAGAKNIQYF
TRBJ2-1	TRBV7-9	CASSPGQGQYNEQFF
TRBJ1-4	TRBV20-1	CSAQGRAVKLFF
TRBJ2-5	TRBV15	CATSRGLPDSPVRETQYF
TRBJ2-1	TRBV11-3	CASRSGTGVYSEQFF
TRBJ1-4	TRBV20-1	CSARKGGIGEKLFF
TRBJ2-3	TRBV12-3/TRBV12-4	CASSPKLGFGSDTQYF
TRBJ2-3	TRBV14	CASSQDFGPRLYF
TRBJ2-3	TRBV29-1	CSVRQGTSGINTDTQYF
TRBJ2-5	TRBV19	CASSITGTGVETQYF
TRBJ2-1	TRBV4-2	CASSQEGLYNEQFF
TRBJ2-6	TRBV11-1	CASSSVRVWSGGANVLTF
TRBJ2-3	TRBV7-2	CASSLISTGTDTQYF
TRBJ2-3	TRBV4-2	CASTSQAGGDTQYF
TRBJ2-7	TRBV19	CASAPSGSSYEQYF
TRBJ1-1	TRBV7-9	CASSPGLTEAFF